This T cell receptor (beta chain) emerged from a study of control samples from healthy donors and cancer patients. The protocol was immunoSEQ multiplex PCR, while the TCRdb copy is restricted to in-frame clones and leaves out a portion. The repertoire has about 160,000 clones, 85% to 90% of them found once; the top ten carry 12%. The germline V gene encodes CDR1 MDHEN and CDR2 SYDVKM. V trimming: 8 bases; J trimming: 7 bases; junction bases outside the gene matches: 13. The length of the CDR3 is 15 residues. The specimen was blood. The chain employs TRBV28 and TRBJ2-3; 9 bases are a match to TRBD2. The source is a man younger than 40 in good health. The DNA for the CDR3 is TGTGCCAGCCTCCCTAGCGGGGCGATAACGAATACGCAGTATTTT. Its translation is CASLPSGAITNTQYF.